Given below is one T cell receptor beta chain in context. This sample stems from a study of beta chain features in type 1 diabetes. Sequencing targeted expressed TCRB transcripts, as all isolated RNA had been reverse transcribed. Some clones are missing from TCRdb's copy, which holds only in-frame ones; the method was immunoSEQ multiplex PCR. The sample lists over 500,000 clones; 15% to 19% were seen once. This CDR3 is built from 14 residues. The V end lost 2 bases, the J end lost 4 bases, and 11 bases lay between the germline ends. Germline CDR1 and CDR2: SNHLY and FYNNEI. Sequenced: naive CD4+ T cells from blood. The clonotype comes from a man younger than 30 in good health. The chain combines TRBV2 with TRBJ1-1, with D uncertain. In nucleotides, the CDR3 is TGTGCCAGCAGTGAATTAGTATATGTCACTGAAGCTTTCTTT. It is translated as CASSELVYVTEAFF.